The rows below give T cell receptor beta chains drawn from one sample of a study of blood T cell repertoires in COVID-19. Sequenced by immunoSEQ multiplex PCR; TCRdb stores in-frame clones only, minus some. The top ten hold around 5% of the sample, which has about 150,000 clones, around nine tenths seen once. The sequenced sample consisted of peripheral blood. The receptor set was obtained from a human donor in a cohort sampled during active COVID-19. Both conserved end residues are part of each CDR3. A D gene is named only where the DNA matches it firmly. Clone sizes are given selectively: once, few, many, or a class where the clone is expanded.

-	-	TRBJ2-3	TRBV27	CASSATRGGDTQYF	TGTGCCAGCTCGGCCACGAGGGGAGGAGATACGCAGTATTTT
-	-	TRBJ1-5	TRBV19	CASSSRGSSSNQPQHF	TGTGCCAGTAGTTCCCGGGGGAGTTCTAGCAATCAGCCCCAGCATTTT
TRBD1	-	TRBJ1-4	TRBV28	CASSHTLGQGISTNEKLFF	TGTGCCAGCAGTCACACCCTCGGACAGGGGATATCGACTAATGAAAAACTGTTTTTT
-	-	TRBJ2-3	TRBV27	CASKSQGENTQYF	TGTGCCAGCAAATCACAGGGTGAAAATACGCAGTATTTT
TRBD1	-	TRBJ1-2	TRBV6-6	CASSRTGGDDYGYTF	TGTGCCAGCAGTCGGACAGGGGGCGATGACTATGGCTACACCTTC
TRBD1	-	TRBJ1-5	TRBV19	CATLTTGSFSNQPQHF	TGTGCCACCCTTACGACAGGGAGCTTTAGCAATCAGCCCCAGCATTTT
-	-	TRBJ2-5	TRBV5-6	CASSLEPVRETQYF	TGTGCCAGCAGCTTGGAACCGGTCCGGGAGACCCAGTACTTC
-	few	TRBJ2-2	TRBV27	CASSLSIEAVRNTGELFF	TGTGCCAGCAGTTTATCGATCGAAGCGGTACGGAACACCGGGGAGCTGTTTTTT
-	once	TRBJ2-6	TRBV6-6	CASSDLRDSGANVLTF	TGTGCCAGCAGTGACTTGAGGGACTCTGGGGCCAACGTCCTGACTTTC
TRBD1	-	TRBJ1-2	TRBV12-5	CASGNRGRAGYTF	TGTGCTAGTGGGAACAGGGGTAGGGCGGGCTACACCTTC
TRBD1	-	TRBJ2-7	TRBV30	CAWSGQGTGEQYF	TGTGCCTGGAGTGGACAGGGGACGGGCGAGCAGTACTTC
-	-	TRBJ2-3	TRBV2	CASSGTFSTDTQYF	TGTGCCAGCAGTGGGACATTCAGCACAGATACGCAGTATTTT
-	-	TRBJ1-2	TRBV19	CASNPAAGAYGYTF	TGTGCCAGTAATCCCGCCGCCGGAGCCTATGGCTACACCTTC
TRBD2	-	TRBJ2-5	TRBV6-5	CASSYGRGSLPNF	TGTGCCAGCAGTTATGGGCGCGGGAGCCTCCCGAACTTC
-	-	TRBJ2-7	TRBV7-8	CASSLAKRATYEQYF	TGTGCCAGCAGCTTGGCTAAGCGAGCCACCTACGAGCAGTACTTC
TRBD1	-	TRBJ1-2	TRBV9	CASSRRGTGDNYGYTF	TGTGCCAGCAGCAGAAGGGGGACAGGGGACAACTATGGCTACACCTTC
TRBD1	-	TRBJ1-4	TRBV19	CASTENPGQVEKLFF	TGTGCCAGTACTGAAAACCCGGGACAGGTCGAAAAACTGTTTTTT
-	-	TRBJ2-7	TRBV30	CAWTWGRAYEQYF	TGTGCCTGGACATGGGGCAGGGCCTACGAGCAGTACTTC
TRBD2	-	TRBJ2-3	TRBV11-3	CASSLELPGTSGRGSDTQYF	TGTGCCAGCAGCTTAGAGTTGCCGGGGACTAGCGGGAGAGGGTCAGATACGCAGTATTTT
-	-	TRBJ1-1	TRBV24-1	CATSESAGQGEAFF	TGTGCCACCAGTGAGTCCGCGGGGCAAGGTGAAGCTTTCTTT
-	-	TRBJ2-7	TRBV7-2	CASSLWDGSYEQYF	TGTGCCAGCAGTCTTTGGGACGGGAGCTACGAGCAGTACTTC
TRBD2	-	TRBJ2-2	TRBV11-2	CASSSSGRGTGELFF	TGTGCCAGCAGCTCTAGCGGGAGGGGCACCGGGGAGCTGTTTTTT
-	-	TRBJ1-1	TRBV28	CASSSPRGQANTEAFF	TGTGCCAGCAGTTCTCCCCGTGGACAAGCGAACACTGAAGCTTTCTTT
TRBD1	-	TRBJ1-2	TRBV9	CASSARDRDYGYTF	TGTGCCAGCAGCGCCCGGGACAGGGACTATGGCTACACCTTC
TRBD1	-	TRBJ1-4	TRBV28	CASSFNRGTNEKLFF	TGTGCCAGCAGTTTCAACAGGGGCACTAATGAAAAACTGTTTTTT
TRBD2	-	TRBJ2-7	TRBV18	CASSPRAGTNSYEQYF	TGTGCCAGCTCACCACGGGCCGGGACTAACTCCTACGAGCAGTACTTC
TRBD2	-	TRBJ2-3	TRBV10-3	CAISPGGTSGADTQYF	TGTGCCATCAGTCCCGGCGGGACTAGCGGGGCAGATACGCAGTATTTT
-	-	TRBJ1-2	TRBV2	CASSDPQNYGYTF	TGTGCCAGCAGTGACCCACAGAATTACGGCTACACCTTC
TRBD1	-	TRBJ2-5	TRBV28	CASSNRGLETQYF	TGTGCCAGCAGTAACAGGGGGCTGGAGACCCAGTACTTC
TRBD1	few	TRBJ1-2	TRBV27	CASSVTLRGPQDGYTF	TGTGCCAGCAGCGTTACCTTGAGGGGGCCCCAAGATGGCTACACCTTC
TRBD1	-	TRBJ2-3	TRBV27	CASSHVTGFPDTQYF	TGTGCCAGCAGTCACGTGACAGGGTTCCCGGATACGCAGTATTTT
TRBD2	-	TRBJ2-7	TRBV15	CATRPGGGRSYEQYF	TGTGCCACCCGGCCGGGGGGGGGCCGGTCCTACGAGCAGTACTTC
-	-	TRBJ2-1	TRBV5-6	CASSFRGAGGVINEQFF	TGTGCCAGCAGCTTTCGGGGGGCAGGGGGCGTAATTAATGAGCAGTTCTTC
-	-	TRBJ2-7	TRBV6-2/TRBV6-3	CASSYTSGRSYEQYF	TGTGCCAGCAGTTACACGTCAGGTCGTTCCTACGAGCAGTACTTC
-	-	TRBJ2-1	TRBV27	CASSPGGSINEQFF	TGTGCCAGCAGTCCCGGGGGTAGTATCAATGAGCAGTTCTTC
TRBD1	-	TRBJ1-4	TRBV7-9	CASSLVIGTGASNEKLFF	TGTGCCAGCAGCTTGGTAATTGGGACAGGGGCCTCTAATGAAAAACTGTTTTTT
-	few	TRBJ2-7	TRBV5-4	CASSAVVEGREQYF	TGTGCCAGCAGCGCCGTTGTAGAGGGGAGGGAGCAGTACTTC
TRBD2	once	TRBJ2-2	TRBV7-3	CASSLRTGGVAGGQNTGELFF	TGTGCCAGCAGCTTACGCACCGGCGGAGTAGCGGGGGGCCAGAACACCGGGGAGCTGTTTTTT
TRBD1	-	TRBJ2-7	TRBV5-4	CASSPEGQHSYEQYF	TGTGCCAGCAGCCCAGAGGGACAGCATTCATACGAGCAGTACTTC
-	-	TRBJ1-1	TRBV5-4	CASSSSDRQNTEAFF	TGTGCCAGCAGCAGCTCAGACAGGCAGAACACTGAAGCTTTCTTT
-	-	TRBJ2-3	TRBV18	CASSPYGDTQYF	TGTGCCAGCTCACCCTATGGAGATACGCAGTATTTT
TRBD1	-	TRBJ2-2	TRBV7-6	CASSLLRTGFNTGELFF	TGTGCCAGCAGCTTACTCAGGACAGGCTTTAACACCGGGGAGCTGTTTTTT
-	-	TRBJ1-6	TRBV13	CASSDTVGSPLHF	TGTGCCAGCAGCGACACAGTAGGTTCACCCCTCCACTTT
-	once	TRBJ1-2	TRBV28	CASSSPLGLNYGYTF	TGTGCCAGCAGCTCTCCCCTGGGACTCAACTATGGCTACACCTTC
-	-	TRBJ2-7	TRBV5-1	CASSLGSLGRVGEQYF	TGCGCCAGCAGCTTGGGATCTTTGGGCAGGGTAGGCGAGCAGTACTTC